The clone carrying this TCR beta chain was found a few times. The CDR3 sequence is 13 residues long. The V gene lost 0 bases and the J gene lost 7 bases, with 8 bases spanning the gap. CDR1 is SGHRS and CDR2 is YFSETQ in the germline V gene. These data are taken from a study of blood T cell repertoires in COVID-19. Study-wide context: T cells, B-cell-depleted T cells, or PBMCs supplied cDNA or gDNA.

This table comes from immunoSEQ multiplex PCR, and its TCRdb copy is limited to in-frame clones, with some not included. Of 310,000 or so clones in the sample, 90% were seen once. Cohorts were assigned according to the clinical history that participants reported. Material: PBMCs or T cells enriched from blood (not recorded which). The sequence derives from a woman between 18 and 29 years old with acute COVID-19. The chain employs TRBV5-1 and TRBJ1-5; D gene uncertain. CDR3 sequence: CASSLDGLQPQHF. Written as DNA, the CDR3 is TGCGCCAGCAGCTTGGACGGGTTGCAGCCCCAGCATTTT.